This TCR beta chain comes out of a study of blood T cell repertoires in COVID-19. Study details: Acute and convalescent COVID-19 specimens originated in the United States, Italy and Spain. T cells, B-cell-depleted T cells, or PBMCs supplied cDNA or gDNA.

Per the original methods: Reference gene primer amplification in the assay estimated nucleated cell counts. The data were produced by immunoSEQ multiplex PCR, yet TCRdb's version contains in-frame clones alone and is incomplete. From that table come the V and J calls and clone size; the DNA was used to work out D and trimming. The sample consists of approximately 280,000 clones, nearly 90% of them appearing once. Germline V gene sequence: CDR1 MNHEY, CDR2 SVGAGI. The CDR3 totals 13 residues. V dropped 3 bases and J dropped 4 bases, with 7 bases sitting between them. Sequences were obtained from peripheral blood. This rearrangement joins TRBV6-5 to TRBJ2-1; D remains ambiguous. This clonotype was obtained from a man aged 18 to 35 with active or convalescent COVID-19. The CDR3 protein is CASSYLLYNEQFF. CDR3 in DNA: TGTGCCAGCAGTTATCTTCTGTACAATGAGCAGTTCTTC.